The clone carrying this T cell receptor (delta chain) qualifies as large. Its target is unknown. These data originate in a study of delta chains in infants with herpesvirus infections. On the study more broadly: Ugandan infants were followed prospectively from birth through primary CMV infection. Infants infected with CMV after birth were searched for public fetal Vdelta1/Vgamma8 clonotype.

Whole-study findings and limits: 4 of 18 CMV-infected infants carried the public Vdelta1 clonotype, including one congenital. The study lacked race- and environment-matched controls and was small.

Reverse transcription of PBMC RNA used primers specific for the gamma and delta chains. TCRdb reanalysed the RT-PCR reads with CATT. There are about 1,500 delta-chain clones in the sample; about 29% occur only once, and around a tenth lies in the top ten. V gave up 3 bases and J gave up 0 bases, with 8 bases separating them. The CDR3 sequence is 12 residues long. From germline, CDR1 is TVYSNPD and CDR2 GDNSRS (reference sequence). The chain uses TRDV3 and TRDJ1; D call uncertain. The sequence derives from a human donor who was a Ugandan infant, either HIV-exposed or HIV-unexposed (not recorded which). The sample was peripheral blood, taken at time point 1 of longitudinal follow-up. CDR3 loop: CALRVNTDKLIF. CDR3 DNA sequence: TGTGCCTTGAGGGTTAACACCGATAAACTCATCTTT.